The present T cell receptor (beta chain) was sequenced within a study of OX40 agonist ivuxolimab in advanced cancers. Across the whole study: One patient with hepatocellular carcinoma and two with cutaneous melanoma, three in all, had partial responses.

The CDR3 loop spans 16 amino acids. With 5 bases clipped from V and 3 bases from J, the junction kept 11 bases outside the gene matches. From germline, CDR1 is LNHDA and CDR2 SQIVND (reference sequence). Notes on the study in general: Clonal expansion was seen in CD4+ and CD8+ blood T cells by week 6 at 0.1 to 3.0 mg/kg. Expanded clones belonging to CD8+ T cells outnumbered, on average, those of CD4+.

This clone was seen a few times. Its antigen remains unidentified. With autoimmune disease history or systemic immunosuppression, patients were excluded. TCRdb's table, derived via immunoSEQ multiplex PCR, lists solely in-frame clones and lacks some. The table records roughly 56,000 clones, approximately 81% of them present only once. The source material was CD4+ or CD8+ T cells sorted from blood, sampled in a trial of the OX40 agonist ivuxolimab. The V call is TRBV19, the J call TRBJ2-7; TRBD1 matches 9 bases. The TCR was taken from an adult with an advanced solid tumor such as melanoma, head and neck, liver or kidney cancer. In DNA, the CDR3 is TGTGCCAGTAGTGCGACCCCGGGACAGGGTTTCTACGAGCAGTACTTC. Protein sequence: CASSATPGQGFYEQYF.